The clone carrying this TCR beta chain has a handful of counts. Its cognate antigen is unknown. The data are from a study of T-cell memory formation after mild COVID-19. Study-wide findings and caveats: In second-wave clones peaking day 37, SARS-CoV-2 specificity remained unconfirmed. Day 15 to 85 contracting clones showed balanced CD4/CD8; later expanders leaned CD4+.

cDNA libraries for TCR alpha and TCR beta, carrying sample barcodes and UMIs, came from 5'RACE with constant-segment primers. TCRdb fed the 5' RACE reads into MiXCR, producing one record per CDR3 protein. The sample holds approximately 290,000 distinct CDR3 sequences, approximately 19% seen once. What was sequenced was PBMCs or a T cell subset sorted from them (not recorded which). The TCR comes from a young man who had mild COVID-19 (a few samples of this study predate the infection). Cell type and time point are not known.

The CDR3 region has the DNA TGTGCCTGGAGTGTAGTCGGGACCGAAAAACTGTTTTTT. Protein product: CAWSVVGTEKLFF. The chain has TRBV30 and TRBJ1-4; the D gene is possibly TRBD1 (5 bases). The germline V and J ends were trimmed by 0 bases and 8 bases, with 10 bases remaining between them. Germline V lookup: CDR1 GTSNPN, CDR2 SVGIG (reference sequence). The CDR3 extends over 13 amino acids.